A selection of T cell receptor beta chains follows, all from one sample in a study of regulatory T cells in long-lasting Graves disease. TCRdb used MiXCR to reprocess the multiplex PCR reads, holding one entry per CDR3 protein. The sample shows 400,000 to 500,000 distinct CDR3 sequences, roughly a fifth of them seen only once. The specimen was peripheral blood mononuclear cells (PBMCs), collected when the disease was refractory, from a patient treated with antithyroid drugs. Source of these receptors: a female donor with Graves disease. The CDR3 runs from the conserved cysteine through the conserved F or W. Each record gives: CDR3 DNA, CDR3 protein, D gene, V gene, CDR3 length, J gene, clone size. The D gene is left open where the match is weak. Some rows mark clone size as missing; the rest say once, few, many or name a class of expanded clone.

CDR3 DNA: TGTGCCAGCATATCCTCTTTGAGACTAGCGGGAACGGAGACCCAGTACTTC
CDR3 protein: CASISSLRLAGTETQYF
D gene: TRBD2
V gene: TRBV2
CDR3 length: 17
J gene: TRBJ2-5
clone size: many

CDR3 DNA: TGTGCCAGCAGATTACTGTTGGTCTATATCGTGGCCCAGTACTTC
CDR3 protein: CASRLLLVYIVAQYF
D gene: .
V gene: TRBV28
CDR3 length: 15
J gene: TRBJ2-5
clone size: many

CDR3 DNA: TGTGCCAGCAGGCCCGAGAGTCTCACTGAAGCTTTCTTT
CDR3 protein: CASRPESLTEAFF
D gene: .
V gene: TRBV5-5
CDR3 length: 13
J gene: TRBJ1-1
clone size: many

CDR3 DNA: TGTGCCAGCAGTCGCCCAGGGGTACGCGAGACCCAGTACTTC
CDR3 protein: CASSRPGVRETQYF
D gene: .
V gene: TRBV14
CDR3 length: 14
J gene: TRBJ2-5
clone size: .

CDR3 DNA: TGTGCCAGCAGTTTTGGGACCACTGAAGCTTTCTTT
CDR3 protein: CASSFGTTEAFF
D gene: .
V gene: TRBV12-3/TRBV12-4
CDR3 length: 12
J gene: TRBJ1-1
clone size: many

CDR3 DNA: TGTGCCAGCAGCTTAAATCTAGCAGGGGAGACCCAGTACTTC
CDR3 protein: CASSLNLAGETQYF
D gene: .
V gene: TRBV7-9
CDR3 length: 14
J gene: TRBJ2-5
clone size: .

CDR3 DNA: TGCAGTGCTAGCCGGGAAGGCGAGCAGTACTTC
CDR3 protein: CSASREGEQYF
D gene: .
V gene: TRBV20-1
CDR3 length: 11
J gene: TRBJ2-7
clone size: few

CDR3 DNA: TGCAGCGTTGAGACTCGCCGTGGTAACTATGGCTACACCTTC
CDR3 protein: CSVETRRGNYGYTF
D gene: .
V gene: TRBV29-1
CDR3 length: 14
J gene: TRBJ1-2
clone size: few

CDR3 DNA: TGCAGCGTTGCGAGGGGGAGCAATCAGCCCCAGCATTTT
CDR3 protein: CSVARGSNQPQHF
D gene: .
V gene: TRBV29-1
CDR3 length: 13
J gene: TRBJ1-5
clone size: many

CDR3 DNA: TGTGCCAGCAGCCTACTGGGCAGAACCGAAGCCGAGCAGTACTTC
CDR3 protein: CASSLLGRTEAEQYF
D gene: .
V gene: TRBV5-4
CDR3 length: 15
J gene: TRBJ2-7
clone size: few

CDR3 DNA: TGCAGCGTTGCGGTGGGGGACAGGCAAAAGATCGCTGAAGCTTTCTTT
CDR3 protein: CSVAVGDRQKIAEAFF
D gene: TRBD1
V gene: TRBV29-1
CDR3 length: 16
J gene: TRBJ1-1
clone size: many

CDR3 DNA: TGCAGTGCTACCCAGACTAGCGGGAGTATCTACGAGCAGTACTTC
CDR3 protein: CSATQTSGSIYEQYF
D gene: TRBD2
V gene: TRBV20-1
CDR3 length: 15
J gene: TRBJ2-7
clone size: .

CDR3 DNA: TGTGCCAGCAGTCGCAGGGGTGGGGCAGATACGCAGTATTTT
CDR3 protein: CASSRRGGADTQYF
D gene: .
V gene: TRBV28
CDR3 length: 14
J gene: TRBJ2-3
clone size: .

CDR3 DNA: TGTGCCAGCAGTCGAACTAGCGGGGGTAGTCGCGAGCAGTACTTC
CDR3 protein: CASSRTSGGSREQYF
D gene: TRBD2
V gene: TRBV6-1
CDR3 length: 15
J gene: TRBJ2-7
clone size: many

CDR3 DNA: TGTGCCAGCAGTGAAGCCGCGGATGTCGGGGAGCTGTTTTTT
CDR3 protein: CASSEAADVGELFF
D gene: .
V gene: TRBV6-1
CDR3 length: 14
J gene: TRBJ2-2
clone size: .

CDR3 DNA: TGTGCCAGCAGTCTACTGGGGGGATATAGCAATCAGCCCCAGCATTTT
CDR3 protein: CASSLLGGYSNQPQHF
D gene: .
V gene: TRBV27
CDR3 length: 16
J gene: TRBJ1-5
clone size: .

CDR3 DNA: TGCGCCAGCAGCCAAGGTCCTAGCGGGAGCTCAGGCCAAGAGACCCAGTACTTC
CDR3 protein: CASSQGPSGSSGQETQYF
D gene: TRBD2
V gene: TRBV4-1
CDR3 length: 18
J gene: TRBJ2-5
clone size: many

CDR3 DNA: TGTGCCAGCAGCACGACAGTGAACACTGAAGCTTTCTTT
CDR3 protein: CASSTTVNTEAFF
D gene: .
V gene: TRBV7-9
CDR3 length: 13
J gene: TRBJ1-1
clone size: many

CDR3 DNA: TGCAGTGCTAGGTTCCTCGCCTACGAGCAGTACTTC
CDR3 protein: CSARFLAYEQYF
D gene: .
V gene: TRBV20-1
CDR3 length: 12
J gene: TRBJ2-7
clone size: few

CDR3 DNA: TGTGCCAGCATAGGCCTAGCGGGTGGCTATGAGCAGTTCTTC
CDR3 protein: CASIGLAGGYEQFF
D gene: TRBD2
V gene: TRBV6-1
CDR3 length: 14
J gene: TRBJ2-1
clone size: .

CDR3 DNA: TGTGCCAGCAGTTACTTGTCCATTGGGGAGACCCAGTACTTC
CDR3 protein: CASSYLSIGETQYF
D gene: .
V gene: TRBV6-2/TRBV6-3
CDR3 length: 14
J gene: TRBJ2-5
clone size: few

CDR3 DNA: TGTGCCAGCAGTTACTTAGGGACAGGGGCCTTCTACGAGCAGTACTTC
CDR3 protein: CASSYLGTGAFYEQYF
D gene: TRBD1
V gene: TRBV6-5
CDR3 length: 16
J gene: TRBJ2-7
clone size: many

CDR3 DNA: TGTGCCAGCAGCTTAGGGGCTTGGGTAGCTGAGCAGTTCTTC
CDR3 protein: CASSLGAWVAEQFF
D gene: .
V gene: TRBV7-2
CDR3 length: 14
J gene: TRBJ2-1
clone size: .

CDR3 DNA: TGTGCCAGCAGAATAAGCGCGGTAAGGCGCGGCCTGGCCTTGAACACCGGGGAGCTGTTTTTT
CDR3 protein: CASRISAVRRGLALNTGELFF
D gene: .
V gene: TRBV28
CDR3 length: 21
J gene: TRBJ2-2
clone size: many

CDR3 DNA: TGTGCCAGCAGACAACCCGGACAGGGAGGCGAGCAGTACTTC
CDR3 protein: CASRQPGQGGEQYF
D gene: TRBD1
V gene: TRBV6-1
CDR3 length: 14
J gene: TRBJ2-7
clone size: few

CDR3 DNA: TGTGCCAGCAGCTACGGGGCGAACACTGAAGCTTTCTTT
CDR3 protein: CASSYGANTEAFF
D gene: .
V gene: TRBV5-8
CDR3 length: 13
J gene: TRBJ1-1
clone size: .

CDR3 DNA: TGTGCCAGCAGAGGCCGGGGCAAGAGCACAGATACGCAGTATTTT
CDR3 protein: CASRGRGKSTDTQYF
D gene: .
V gene: TRBV3-1
CDR3 length: 15
J gene: TRBJ2-3
clone size: few

CDR3 DNA: TGTGCCAGCAGCTTAGGGGGGTTGGGGCAGTACTTC
CDR3 protein: CASSLGGLGQYF
D gene: .
V gene: TRBV11-2
CDR3 length: 12
J gene: TRBJ2-7
clone size: many

CDR3 DNA: TGTGCCACCAGCAAAACAGGGACGGGAGGCACTGAAGCTTTCTTT
CDR3 protein: CATSKTGTGGTEAFF
D gene: .
V gene: TRBV15
CDR3 length: 15
J gene: TRBJ1-1
clone size: many

CDR3 DNA: TGTGCCAGCTGCCTAGCGGAGTACAATGAGCAGTTCTTC
CDR3 protein: CASCLAEYNEQFF
D gene: TRBD2
V gene: TRBV7-6
CDR3 length: 13
J gene: TRBJ2-1
clone size: .

CDR3 DNA: TGCAGTGCCTTACAACAGGGGGAGCAGTACTTC
CDR3 protein: CSALQQGEQYF
D gene: TRBD1
V gene: TRBV20-1
CDR3 length: 11
J gene: TRBJ2-7
clone size: .

CDR3 DNA: TGTGCCAGCAGTTGGACTAGCGGGAGACCCACCGGGGAGCTGTTTTTT
CDR3 protein: CASSWTSGRPTGELFF
D gene: TRBD2
V gene: TRBV2
CDR3 length: 16
J gene: TRBJ2-2
clone size: many

CDR3 DNA: TGCAGTGCCCGGGACAGGGGGTCCTACAATGAGCAGTTCTTC
CDR3 protein: CSARDRGSYNEQFF
D gene: TRBD1
V gene: TRBV20-1
CDR3 length: 14
J gene: TRBJ2-1
clone size: few

CDR3 DNA: TGCGCCAGCAGGAACCGGGACAGGCCTCCCTACGAGCAGTACTTC
CDR3 protein: CASRNRDRPPYEQYF
D gene: TRBD1
V gene: TRBV5-1
CDR3 length: 15
J gene: TRBJ2-7
clone size: many

CDR3 DNA: TGTGCCAGCATGGGACAGGGACCCTCTGGGGCCAACGTCCTGACTTTC
CDR3 protein: CASMGQGPSGANVLTF
D gene: TRBD1
V gene: TRBV28
CDR3 length: 16
J gene: TRBJ2-6
clone size: many

CDR3 DNA: TGTGCCAGCAGTTACAACCGGGCCGTCGTGTCGCATTTT
CDR3 protein: CASSYNRAVVSHF
D gene: .
V gene: TRBV28
CDR3 length: 13
J gene: TRBJ1-5
clone size: many

CDR3 DNA: TGTGCCAGCAGTGGCACCGGGACAGGGAACACTGAAGCTTTCTTT
CDR3 protein: CASSGTGTGNTEAFF
D gene: TRBD1
V gene: TRBV2
CDR3 length: 15
J gene: TRBJ1-1
clone size: many

CDR3 DNA: TGCAGCGTTGTACGGGTACAGGGCAAAGAGACCCAGTACTTC
CDR3 protein: CSVVRVQGKETQYF
D gene: .
V gene: TRBV29-1
CDR3 length: 14
J gene: TRBJ2-5
clone size: many

CDR3 DNA: TGTGCCAGCAGTTTAGAGACTAGCGGAGCTCAAGAGACCCAGTACTTC
CDR3 protein: CASSLETSGAQETQYF
D gene: TRBD2
V gene: TRBV28
CDR3 length: 16
J gene: TRBJ2-5
clone size: many